The 27 T cell receptor beta chains below all came from one sample that was sequenced in a study of T cell changes during pregnancy in multiple sclerosis. The repertoire was sequenced with immunoSEQ multiplex PCR; TCRdb's copy has only in-frame clones and lacks some. The table has tens of thousands of clones, more than 85% seen once; the top ten hold about 0.41%. Source: CD4+ T cells from peripheral blood mononuclear cells, taken in the second trimester of pregnancy. The origin of the receptors is a female donor with multiple sclerosis, enrolled in a pregnancy study.

The CDR3 bases are TGTGCCAGCAGCTTAGCCCAGGGAAGGGGCACTGAAGCTTTCTTT. Residues: CASSLAQGRGTEAFF. V usage is TRBV7-9 and J usage is TRBJ1-1, with D tentatively TRBD1 (5 bases). Trimming pared 0 bases from V and 4 bases from J, leaving 12 bases between. The germline gives CDR1 SEHNR, CDR2 FQNEAQ (reference sequence). CDR3 length: 15 amino acids.

The chain links TRBV19 to TRBJ2-7, with unresolved D. V dropped 5 bases and J dropped 3 bases, with 11 bases sitting between them. The CDR3 length is 13 residues. Germline CDR1 reads LNHDA; CDR2 reads SQIVND (reference sequence). This chain's CDR3 is CASSVQAFYEQYF. The DNA of the CDR3 is TGTGCCAGTAGTGTCCAGGCTTTCTACGAGCAGTACTTC.

This clone occurred once. The chain recombines TRBV29-1 with TRBJ2-5, with 8 bases fitting TRBD2. CDR3 length: 15 amino acids. CDR1 and CDR2 (germline): SQVTM, ANQGSEA. V was pared by 2 bases and J by 5 bases, with 10 bases of the junction left unmatched. This CDR3 reads CSVEPLREVAETQYF. In DNA, the CDR3 is TGCAGCGTTGAACCCTTGCGGGAGGTAGCGGAGACCCAGTACTTC.

This clone has a handful of counts. DNA for the CDR3: TGCAGCGTTGCGTCAGGGGGAAGCACTGAAGCTTTCTTT. The encoded protein is CSVASGGSTEAFF. This chain uses TRBV29-1 with TRBJ1-1; 7 nucleotides align to TRBD1. V lost 4 bases to trimming and J lost 4 bases; unmatched junction nucleotides: 6. The CDR3 spans 13 residues. Germline CDR1 and CDR2: SQVTM and ANQGSEA.

This clone has just one count. This chain joins TRBV5-8 and TRBJ1-4, with TRBD1 identical over 8 bases. Germline V gene data show CDR1 as SGHTS and CDR2 as YDEGEE. V was pared by 0 bases and J by 15 bases, with 1 base of the junction left unmatched. The length of the CDR3 is 11 residues. The CDR3 DNA is TGTGCCAGCAGCTTGGCGGACAGGGTGTTTTTT. As protein: CASSLADRVFF.

The rearrangement joins TRBV7-2 to TRBJ2-3; D ambiguous. Germline lookup yields CDR1 SGHTA and CDR2 FQGNSA. This CDR3 has 13 amino acids. The ends were cut back, 4 bases at V and 1 base at J, with 6 bases in the middle. DNA of the CDR3: TGTGCCAGCAGCTCCCTACGCACAGATACGCAGTATTTT. This sequence encodes CASSSLRTDTQYF.

The chain carries TRBV19 and TRBJ2-7; 10 nucleotides align to TRBD1. This CDR3 has 14 residues. Trimming at V came to 6 bases and at J to 2 bases, leaving 4 bases not matched to a gene. Per the germline V gene, CDR1 is LNHDA and CDR2 is SQIVND (reference sequence). This chain's CDR3 is CASSRDRGTYEQYF. The DNA for the CDR3 is TGTGCCAGTAGCCGGGACAGGGGCACCTACGAGCAGTACTTC. Full variable domain (remainder filled in from reference TRBV19 and TRBJ2-7): DGGITQSPKYLFRKEGQNVTLSCEQNLNHDAMYWYRQDPGQGLRLIYYSQIVNDFQKGDIAEGYSVSREKKESFPLTVTSAQKNPTAFYLCASSRDRGTYEQYFGPGTRLTVT.

The V call is TRBV2, the J call TRBJ1-2; TRBD1 aligns across 8 bases. V lost 6 bases to trimming and J lost 2 bases; unmatched junction nucleotides: 8. Germline lookup yields CDR1 SNHLY and CDR2 FYNNEI. This CDR3 is 15 amino acids long. The CDR3 sequence: CASRPPGQENYGYTF. For the CDR3, the DNA is TGTGCCAGCAGACCACCGGGACAGGAAAACTATGGCTACACCTTC. Drawing the rest from reference TRBV2 and TRBJ1-2, the complete variable domain is EPEVTQTPSHQVTQMGQEVILRCVPISNHLYFYWYRQILGQKVEFLVSFYNNEISEKSEIFDDQFSVERPDGSNFTLKIRSTKLEDSAMYFCASRPPGQENYGYTFGSGTRLTVV.

The gene calls are TRBV6-1 and TRBJ1-5; D uncertain. CDR3 length: 16 amino acids. V was pared by 0 bases and J by 7 bases, with 16 bases between. The V gene's germline CDR1 is MNHNS and CDR2 SASEGT. CDR3 loop: CASSEALLRDWQPQHF. CDR3 bases: TGTGCCAGCAGTGAAGCGCTTCTACGGGATTGGCAGCCCCAGCATTTT.

The chain recombines TRBV30 with TRBJ2-7; D unresolved. Trimming cost V 2 bases and J 4 bases, with 6 bases left between them. This CDR3 comprises 11 residues. CDR1 and CDR2 from the germline V gene are GTSNPN and SVGIG (reference sequence). The CDR3 protein is CAWSQAYEQYF. The CDR3 DNA sequence: TGTGCCTGGAGTCAGGCTTACGAGCAGTACTTC.

This rearrangement joins TRBV7-9 to TRBJ2-1; 8 bases line up with TRBD2. Looked up from germline, CDR1 is SEHNR and CDR2 is FQNEAQ (reference sequence). The CDR3 spans 17 residues. Losses at the gene ends were 5 bases for V and 6 bases for J; bases not matched to a gene: 15. In nucleotides, the CDR3 is TGTGCCAGCAGCCCCGGGGTTAGCGGGACCACCCTCAATGAGCAGTTCTTC. Translated, it gives CASSPGVSGTTLNEQFF.

The genes are TRBV29-1 and TRBJ2-7, with TRBD2 matching over 9 bases. V lost 4 bases and J lost 5; bases outside the gene matches: 9. Germline lookup yields CDR1 SQVTM and CDR2 ANQGSEA. The CDR3 is made up of 14 amino acids. The CDR3 sequence: CSVGRRAGGDEQYF. In DNA form, the CDR3 reads TGCAGCGTTGGTCGTCGAGCGGGAGGAGACGAGCAGTACTTC.

This chain uses TRBV9 with TRBJ2-1; 11 bases line up with TRBD2. The germline V gene has CDR1 SGDLS and CDR2 YYNGEE. The junction had 8 bases not matched to a gene; V was cut back by 0 bases and J by 9 bases. The CDR3 contains 16 residues. This CDR3 is CASSVVVAGGPGEQFF. In nucleotides, the CDR3 is TGTGCCAGCAGCGTAGTAGTAGCGGGAGGGCCTGGTGAGCAGTTCTTC.

V and J are TRBV5-1 and TRBJ2-7; 8 positions agree with TRBD2. With V trimmed by 1 base and J by 3 bases, 6 bases remained unmatched. The CDR3 consists of 15 residues. Germline V CDR1 and CDR2: SGHRS, YFSETQ. The CDR3 loop reads CASSLQRLAGYEQYF. CDR3 nucleotides: TGCGCCAGCAGCTTGCAACGCCTAGCGGGCTACGAGCAGTACTTC.

As DNA, the CDR3 is TGTGCCAGCAGTCCTTCAGGGGGCGGGGATGGCTACACCTTC. This encodes CASSPSGGGDGYTF. The chain joins TRBV6-6 to TRBJ1-2; 8 bases align to TRBD1. The CDR3 spans 14 residues. Germline V gene lookup returns CDR1 MNHNY and CDR2 SVGAGI (reference sequence). V lost 5 bases, J lost 6 bases, and 8 bases stayed unmatched.

J is TRBJ2-1 and V is TRBV21-1; the table's D call of TRBD1 was not tested on the DNA. TRBV21-1 is a pseudogene locus. CDR3 length: 12 amino acids. In DNA, the CDR3 is TGTGCCAGCAGCAAAGAACAGATTGAGCAGTTCTTC. As protein: CASSKEQIEQFF.

The chain employs TRBV4-1 and TRBJ1-2; unclear D gene. The CDR3 length is 15 residues. V was pared by 4 bases and J by 5 bases, with 17 bases between. Germline CDR1 is MGHRA and CDR2 is YSYEKL. CDR3 DNA sequence: TGCGCCAGCAGCCCGACCGGGGATAGGGAATATGGCTACACCTTC. This gives the protein CASSPTGDREYGYTF.

J is TRBJ2-7 and V is TRBV18, with D maybe TRBD1 (6 bases). V was shortened by 3 bases and J by 2 bases, with 11 bases between the two germline ends. The CDR3 length is 14 residues. From germline, CDR1 is KGHSH and CDR2 LQKENI. CDR3 sequence: CASSPRTEAYEQYF. In DNA form, the CDR3 reads TGTGCCAGCTCACCTCGGACAGAGGCCTACGAGCAGTACTTC.

With respect to this clone: This specimen includes other DNA sequences encoding the same CDR3. This rearrangement joins TRBV28 to TRBJ1-5, with TRBD1 identical over 8 bases. This CDR3 has 13 amino acids. After removal of 6 bases from V and 4 bases from J, the junction contained 2 bases not matched to a gene. In germline, CDR1 is MDHEN, CDR2 SYDVKM. CDR3 protein: CASRDRDNQPQHF. Written as DNA, the CDR3 is TGTGCCAGCAGGGACAGGGATAATCAGCCCCAGCATTTT.

The genes are TRBV6-6 and TRBJ1-2; 7 positions match TRBD1. After removal of 6 bases from V and 8 bases from J, the junction contained 12 bases not matched to a gene. Germline CDR1 MNHNY, CDR2 SVGAGI (reference sequence). The CDR3 length is 14 residues. CDR3 sequence reads: CASSPDGTAGGYTF. CDR3 nucleotide sequence: TGTGCCAGCAGCCCCGACGGGACAGCGGGCGGCTACACCTTC.

The chain uses TRBV4-2 and TRBJ2-7, with TRBD2 matching over 8 bases. Losses at the gene ends were 1 base for V and 5 bases for J; bases not matched to a gene: 7. CDR1 LGHNA and CDR2 YNFKEQ come from the germline V gene. The CDR3 sequence is 15 residues long. This chain's CDR3 is CASSQGTGGSDEQYF. DNA of the CDR3: TGTGCCAGCAGCCAAGGGACGGGAGGGAGCGACGAGCAGTACTTC.

The chain employs TRBV5-1 and TRBJ1-2, with D maybe TRBD1 (5 bases). V was shortened by 0 bases and J by 2 bases, with 8 bases between the two germline ends. This CDR3 contains 14 residues. Germline CDR1 is SGHRS and CDR2 is YFSETQ. The CDR3 protein is CASSLDGQNYGYTF. The CDR3 DNA reads as TGCGCCAGCAGCTTGGATGGACAAAACTATGGCTACACCTTC.

This chain joins TRBV10-1 and TRBJ1-5, with D possibly matching TRBD1 (5 bases). Germline CDR1 is WNHNN and CDR2 is SYGVQD (reference sequence). Trimming shortened V by 0 bases and J by 6 bases, and 6 bases separated the two germline ends. The CDR3 sequence is 13 residues long. The CDR3 bases are TGCGCCAGCAGTGAGTCAGGGGTTCAGCCCCAGCATTTT. Translating it yields CASSESGVQPQHF.

The chain links TRBV7-9 to TRBJ1-5; 7 bases align to TRBD1. V lost 5 bases to trimming and J lost 7 bases; unmatched junction nucleotides: 11. Germline loops: CDR1 SEHNR, CDR2 FQNEAQ (reference sequence). This CDR3 is 15 amino acids long. Here the CDR3 reads CASSPKGGAGQPQHF. CDR3 nucleotides: TGTGCCAGCAGCCCTAAAGGGGGCGCGGGACAGCCCCAGCATTTT. Based on the CDR3 plus reference TRBV7-9 and TRBJ1-5, the full variable domain is DTGVSQNPRHKITKRGQNVTFRCDPISEHNRLYWYRQTLGQGPEFLTYFQNEAQLEKSRLLSDRFSAERPKGSFSTLEIQRTEQGDSAMYLCASSPKGGAGQPQHFGDGTRLSIL.

The chain couples TRBV30 to TRBJ2-7; TRBD2 might be the D (5 bases). This CDR3 has 12 amino acids. The V gene lost 2 bases and the J gene lost 3 bases, with 8 bases spanning the gap. The germline V gene has CDR1 GTSNPN and CDR2 SVGIG (reference sequence). CDR3 loop: CAWSSGIYEQYF. The DNA for the CDR3 is TGTGCCTGGAGTTCGGGGATCTACGAGCAGTACTTC.

The V gene is TRBV7-7, the J gene TRBJ2-1; 11 bases match TRBD2. Germline V gives CDR1 SSHAT, CDR2 FNYEAQ (reference sequence). This CDR3 is built from 15 residues. J lost 3 bases, V lost 4 bases, and 2 bases had no gene match. The CDR3, as DNA: TGTGCCAGCAGCTGGGGACTAGCGGACTACAATGAGCAGTTCTTC. Protein: CASSWGLADYNEQFF.

This rearrangement joins TRBV30 to TRBJ2-7, with D possibly being TRBD2 (6 bases). Germline CDR1 and CDR2: GTSNPN and SVGIG (reference sequence). This CDR3 has 11 amino acids. The V gene lost 5 bases and the J gene lost 6 bases, with 11 bases spanning the gap. The CDR3 spells CAWEIGGEQYF. The CDR3 nucleotides are TGTGCCTGGGAGATCGGGGGCGAGCAGTACTTC. The full variable domain, rest sourced from reference TRBV30 and TRBJ2-7, is SQTIHQWPATLVQPVGSPLSLECTVEGTSNPNLYWYRQAAGRGLQLLFYSVGIGQISSEVPQNLSASRPQDRQFILSSKKLLLSDSGFYLCAWEIGGEQYFGPGTRLTVT.